The 14 T cell receptor beta chains listed next were all sequenced from one sample in a study of CD8 T cells in Susac syndrome. With random hexamers, reverse transcription was performed on about 0.5 to 1 ug of RNA. TCRdb itself ran the immunoSEQ multiplex PCR reads through MiXCR, one entry per CDR3 protein. Here the sample spans approximately 100,000 distinct CDR3 sequences, around 92% being singletons. Sequenced input: CD8+ T cells from PBMCs. All receptors come from a human donor in good health.

This clonotype occurred once. The rearrangement joins TRBV5-1 to TRBJ1-6; D is possibly TRBD1 (6 bases). V shed 0 bases and J shed 9 bases, with 13 bases lying between them. This CDR3 comprises 15 residues. Germline V CDR1 and CDR2: SGHRS, YFSETQ. CDR3 loop: CASSLEQGGGSPLHF. The CDR3 region has the DNA TGCGCCAGCAGCTTGGAACAGGGTGGTGGTTCACCCCTCCACTTT.

This sequence joins TRBV28 and TRBJ2-5; D gene unclear. CDR3 size: 11 residues. The V gene's germline CDR1 is MDHEN and CDR2 SYDVKM. The V end was cut by 6 bases, the J end by 5 bases, with 7 bases between. CDR3 nucleotide sequence: TGTGCCAGCAGAAGCTTGGAGACCCAGTACTTC. Protein: CASRSLETQYF.

The chain couples TRBV6-5 to TRBJ1-1; D remains unclear. The CDR3 runs to 15 residues. Germline lookup yields CDR1 MNHEY and CDR2 SVGAGI. Between the trimmed V and J ends, which lost 6 bases and 3 bases, there was a span of 17 bases. The CDR3 region is CASSAYQEGHTEAFF. The CDR3 DNA follows: TGTGCCAGCAGCGCCTACCAGGAGGGTCACACTGAAGCTTTCTTT.

The V call is TRBV5-1, the J call TRBJ2-5; TRBD2 might be the D (5 bases). Germline CDR1 and CDR2: SGHRS and YFSETQ. CDR3 length: 15 residues. The germline V and J ends were trimmed by 4 bases and 5 bases, with 18 bases remaining between them. The CDR3, as DNA: TGCGCCAGCAGCACGGTGATCCCTGGGAGCGAGACCCAGTACTTC. Its protein is CASSTVIPGSETQYF.

This clonotype showed up just once. This chain connects TRBV12-3 or TRBV12-4 to TRBJ1-3; D uncertain. Deletions cut 8 bases from V and 4 bases from J, with 18 bases between. CDR3 length: 15 amino acids. This CDR3 is CASSPGGLVGNTIYF. The CDR3 DNA is TGTGCCAGCTCCCCCGGTGGGCTGGTGGGAAACACCATATATTTT.

This sequence joins TRBV7-9 and TRBJ1-5; 10 bases are a match to TRBD1. J was trimmed by 2 bases and V by 0 bases; bases with no gene match: 4. Germline V lookup: CDR1 SEHNR, CDR2 FQNEAQ (reference sequence). The CDR3 is 17 residues long. The CDR3 reads CASSLAVGTGGNQPQHF. CDR3 DNA sequence: TGTGCCAGCAGCTTAGCGGTCGGGACAGGGGGCAATCAGCCCCAGCATTTT.

The V call is TRBV7-9, the J call TRBJ2-2; D is undetermined. The V and J ends lost 1 base and 5 bases respectively, with 11 bases between them. In germline, CDR1 is SEHNR, CDR2 FQNEAQ (reference sequence). This CDR3 is built from 15 residues. The CDR3 nucleotides read TGTGCCAGCAGCTTAGTGGCCGGAGAGACCGGGGAGCTGTTTTTT. This sequence encodes CASSLVAGETGELFF.

V is TRBV5-1 and J is TRBJ2-1, with 9 nucleotides matching TRBD1. The germline gives CDR1 SGHRS, CDR2 YFSETQ. CDR3 length: 14 amino acids. V lost 3 bases, J lost 8 bases, and 6 bases stayed unmatched. CDR3 sequence (DNA): TGCGCCAGCAGCTGGGACAGGGCTAGCGATGAGCAGTTCTTC. Translating it yields CASSWDRASDEQFF.

The J gene is TRBJ1-4, the V gene TRBV5-6; tentative D call: TRBD1 (5 bases). The CDR3 is 18 amino acids. With 4 bases removed from V and 2 bases from J, the gap between germline ends came to 21 bases. Germline CDR1 reads SGHDT; CDR2 reads YYEEEE. For the CDR3, the DNA is TGTGCCAGCAGCGCCTTGTCGGTGGCCAGGGCGACTAATGAAAAACTGTTTTTT. Translated, it gives CASSALSVARATNEKLFF.

The table lists this clonotype with a count of one. The chain recombines TRBV20-1 with TRBJ1-5; 9 nucleotides match TRBD1. CDR1 DFQATT and CDR2 SNEGSKA come from the germline V gene (reference sequence). Germline trimming cut 5 bases from V and 7 bases from J; bases unmatched to any gene: 9. The CDR3 runs to 14 residues. The CDR3 sequence is CSAQTGGAWQPQHF. In DNA, the CDR3 is TGCAGTGCTCAGACAGGGGGTGCGTGGCAGCCCCAGCATTTT.

This clonotype has a handful of counts. The chain uses TRBV11-2 and TRBJ2-1, with D maybe TRBD1 (6 bases). The CDR3 length is 14 residues. Germline V CDR1 and CDR2: SGHAT, FQNNGV. Trimming left V 1 base short and J 3 bases short, with 7 bases between. The CDR3 sequence is CASSLADSYNEQFF. DNA of the CDR3: TGTGCCAGCAGCTTAGCGGACAGCTACAATGAGCAGTTCTTC.

The chain employs TRBV11-1 and TRBJ2-1, with TRBD2 matching over 13 bases. The CDR3 has 18 amino acids. Trimming took 5 bases from V and 9 from J; bases not matched to a gene: 16. Germline CDR1 reads SGHAT; CDR2 reads FQDESV (reference sequence). The CDR3: CASSHPRTSGSTTGEQFF. The CDR3 DNA is TGTGCCAGCAGCCACCCTCGGACTAGCGGGAGTACCACCGGTGAGCAGTTCTTC.

V is TRBV15 and J is TRBJ1-3; no clear D. The CDR3 is 14 residues long. CDR1 and CDR2 (germline): LNHNV, YYDKDF (reference sequence). The ends were cut back, 0 bases at V and 8 bases at J, with 11 bases in the middle. The CDR3 sequence: CATSRDAGGYTIYF. CDR3 DNA sequence: TGTGCCACCAGCAGAGATGCAGGTGGCTACACCATATATTTT.

The chain recombines TRBV27 with TRBJ1-5; possible D gene TRBD1, 5 bases. V gave up 3 bases and J gave up 5 bases, with 11 bases separating them. The CDR3 contains 14 residues. Germline CDR1 reads MNHEY; CDR2 reads SMNVEV (reference sequence). The CDR3 sequence: CASSLGGNYQPQHF. The CDR3 DNA follows: TGTGCCAGCAGTTTGGGGGGAAACTATCAGCCCCAGCATTTT.